The 5 T cell receptor beta chains in this list originate from one sample, sequenced in a study of response to subunit inactivated influenza vaccine. TCRdb re-derived calls from the RT-PCR reads in MiXCR, one entry per CDR3 protein. Altogether 630,000 or so distinct CDR3 sequences are present, 15% to 18% being singletons, with the ten largest covering roughly 12%. Specimen: PBMCs from blood, collected 12 days after vaccination. The receptors come from a man aged 50 to 59 who received an inactivated influenza vaccine.

This clonotype was recorded at least ten times. The rearrangement joins TRBV5-6 to TRBJ1-5, with D possibly matching TRBD1 (5 bases). V was clipped by 3 bases and J by 1 base, with 14 bases between them. The CDR3 runs to 16 residues. Per the germline V gene, CDR1 is SGHDT and CDR2 is YYEEEE. Written as DNA, the CDR3 is TGTGCCAGCAGCTGGGGTGGGGCGCTGAGCAATCAGCCCCAGCATTTT. Protein product: CASSWGGALSNQPQHF.

There are a few counts of this clonotype. The V and J genes are TRBV7-2 and TRBJ2-7; 12 bases are a match to TRBD2. V lost 5 bases to trimming and J lost 2 bases; unmatched junction nucleotides: 1. Germline lookup yields CDR1 SGHTA and CDR2 FQGNSA. The CDR3 covers 14 residues. The CDR3 DNA reads TGTGCCAGCAGCGCTAGCGGGAGGGCCTACGAGCAGTACTTC. Residues: CASSASGRAYEQYF.

This clonotype came up many times. The chain joins TRBV20-1 to TRBJ2-1, with D maybe TRBD2 (6 bases). The CDR3 has 14 residues. CDR1 and CDR2 from the germline V gene are DFQATT and SNEGSKA (reference sequence). Trimming pared 2 bases from V and 1 base from J, leaving 9 bases between. The CDR3 spells CSARTGESYNEQFF. CDR3 bases: TGCAGTGCTAGAACGGGGGAGTCCTACAATGAGCAGTTCTTC.

The chain uses TRBV30 and TRBJ2-3; D remains unclear. Between the trimmed V and J ends, which lost 1 base and 4 bases, there was a span of 6 bases. Germline CDR1 and CDR2: GTSNPN and SVGIG (reference sequence). The CDR3 runs to 12 residues. The CDR3 loop reads CAWSANADTQYF. The CDR3 coding sequence is TGTGCCTGGAGTGCGAACGCAGATACGCAGTATTTT.

This chain joins TRBV7-8 and TRBJ2-1; the D is unclear. From germline, CDR1 is SGHVS and CDR2 FQNEAQ. This CDR3 is 13 amino acids long. Trimming took off 5 bases at V and 5 bases at J, with 10 bases between the two ends. In DNA, the CDR3 is TGTGCCAGCAGCAACGGGCCAAACAATGAGCAGTTCTTC. It translates to CASSNGPNNEQFF.